The 9 T cell receptor beta chains below were found in one sample sequenced in a study of post-analysis software for immune sequencing data. Notes on the study in general: Patients had higher frequencies than controls of roughly five TRBV segments, including TRBV5-6, TRBV5-1 and TRBV20-1.

For these receptors, no antigen is known. Researchers reported that TCR beta cDNA libraries carried unique molecular identifiers. TCRdb re-derived calls from the PCR reads in MiXCR, one entry per CDR3 protein. The data hold fewer than 850,000 distinct CDR3 sequences, with approximately 44% observed a single time. The sequenced sample was blood. Source of these receptors: a girl between 5 and 17 years old with multiple sclerosis.

V is TRBV3-1 and J is TRBJ2-1, with no clear D. The end of the DNA fits TRBJ2-7 better, so the J call may be wrong. Germline assignment: CDR1 LGHDT and CDR2 YNNKEL (reference sequence). The CDR3 runs to 12 residues. CDR3 amino acids: CASSPNSREQYF. CDR3 in DNA: TGTGCCAGCAGCCCCAACAGCAGGGAGCAGTACTTC.

Only a few counts were recorded for this clonotype. This chain links TRBV20-1 with TRBJ1-6; D perhaps matches TRBD1 (5 bases). The V gene lost 0 bases and the J gene lost 7 bases, with 19 bases spanning the gap. In germline, CDR1 is DFQATT, CDR2 SNEGSKA (reference sequence). This CDR3 comprises 17 residues. CDR3 DNA: TGCAGTGCTAGAGATCTAGGAGGGGACTACTCAAATTCACCCCTCCACTTT. Its protein product is CSARDLGGDYSNSPLHF.

V usage is TRBV6-1 and J usage is TRBJ1-1; 11 positions agree with TRBD1. V lost 2 bases, J lost 2 bases, and 7 bases stayed unmatched. CDR3 length equals 17 residues. The germline CDR1 and CDR2 sequences are MNHNS and SASEGT. The CDR3 coding sequence is TGTGCCAGCAGTGAAATCTGGACAGGGGGCCTAAACACTGAAGCTTTCTTT. Residues: CASSEIWTGGLNTEAFF.

The V call is TRBV7-9, the J call TRBJ2-1; perhaps TRBD2 as D (6 bases). With the DNA end fitting TRBJ2-7 better, the J assignment may be wrong. The CDR3 is made up of 12 amino acids. Germline loops: CDR1 SEHNR, CDR2 FQNEAQ (reference sequence). The CDR3, as DNA: TGTGCCAGCGGTTCTGGTGGGGGGGAGCAGTACTTC. Protein product: CASGSGGGEQYF.

The V gene is TRBV12-3 or TRBV12-4, the J gene TRBJ1-1; the D gene is possibly TRBD1 (6 bases). There are 14 residues in the CDR3. V lost 3 bases to trimming and J lost 4 bases, with 12 bases between them. CDR3 in amino acids: CASSLRGHITEAFF. For the CDR3, the DNA is TGTGCCAGCAGTTTGAGGGGACACATCACTGAAGCTTTCTTT.

This chain connects TRBV29-1 to TRBJ2-5; no clear D. With 6 bases removed from V and 2 bases from J, the gap between germline ends came to 7 bases. Germline CDR1 reads SQVTM; CDR2 reads ANQGSEA. The CDR3 spans 11 residues. The CDR3 nucleotides are TGCAGCGTATCAGTACAAGAGACCCAGTACTTC. Translated: CSVSVQETQYF.

This chain connects TRBV28 to TRBJ2-3, with D perhaps TRBD1 or TRBD2 (6 bases each). The CDR3 consists of 18 residues. Trimming removed 7 bases from V and 4 bases from J, with 27 bases in between. The V gene's germline CDR1 is MDHEN and CDR2 SYDVKM. CDR3 bases: TGTGCCAGCACCCTTGGGGGCGGGTGGAGGGATTTCGCAGATACGCAGTATTTT. This encodes CASTLGGGWRDFADTQYF.

This clonotype has a handful of counts. This sequence joins TRBV10-3 and TRBJ2-5; 8 bases are a match to TRBD1. The germline V gene has CDR1 ENHRY and CDR2 SYGVKD. The V and J ends lost 2 bases and 3 bases, in that order; junction bases with no gene match: 11. The CDR3 has 17 residues. CDR3 in amino acids: CAISEAKGRGQEETQYF. The DNA of the CDR3 is TGTGCCATCAGTGAGGCCAAGGGACGGGGACAGGAAGAGACCCAGTACTTC.

The sample holds a few counts of this clonotype. This chain links TRBV29-1 with TRBJ2-7, with TRBD1 as a possible D gene (7 bases). Germline V gene data show CDR1 as SQVTM and CDR2 as ANQGSEA. Trimming pared 6 bases from V and 0 bases from J, leaving 12 bases between. The CDR3 is made up of 13 amino acids. In DNA form, the CDR3 reads TGCAGCGTCCAGGGGGGCCTCTCCTACGAGCAGTACTTC. As protein: CSVQGGLSYEQYF.